One TCR beta chain is described in this entry. Looked up from germline, CDR1 is SQVTM and CDR2 is ANQGSEA. The CDR3 consists of 15 residues. TCRdb re-called the 5' RACE reads and shows each CDR3 protein once, DNA omitted. Seen in this sample are about 330,000 distinct CDR3 sequences; the ten most common clones hold approximately 2%. The data belong to a study of monozygotic twins with inflammatory bowel disease. Sequencing was performed on blood. This chain joins TRBV29-1 and TRBJ2-3; as DNA is missing, the TRBD1 call by TCRdb cannot be tested. The sequence derives from a human donor with ulcerative colitis or Crohn's disease, or a healthy co-twin of an affected twin (not recorded which). The CDR3 loop reads CSELDRQGFSDTQYF.